The T cell receptor beta chain described here comes from a study of CD8 T cells in Susac syndrome. Regarding this clonotype: The antigen is unknown.

cDNA came from about 0.5 to 1 ug RNA primed by random hexamers. immunoSEQ multiplex PCR amplified TCR beta CDR3 across 54 Vbeta, 13 Jbeta. TCRdb re-analysed the immunoSEQ multiplex PCR reads in MiXCR, keeping a single row per CDR3 protein. The repertoire has about 82,000 distinct CDR3 sequences, about 96% of them found once; the top ten carry 0.62%. CD8+ and CD4+ T cells from blood underwent TCR beta sequencing, which was carried out in a high-throughput format. V lost 5 bases, J lost 4 bases, and 11 bases lay in between. The CDR3 loop spans 13 amino acids. Looked up from germline, CDR1 is SGHTA and CDR2 is FQGNSA. Study observations and caveats: Across the total CD8+ repertoires, some 16 Susac-specific public clones were found. The CD8+ TEMRA repertoires yielded 4 to 6 such clones.

The chain is built from TRBV7-2 and TRBJ2-5; a weak D match, TRBD2 (5 bases). This clonotype was sampled from a human donor with Susac syndrome. Sequencing used CD8+ T cells from PBMCs. CDR3 nucleotides: TGTGCCAGCAGCCCGGTCCGGGGAGAGACCCAGTACTTC. Encoded protein: CASSPVRGETQYF.